This T cell receptor (beta chain) was documented in a study of a mutant IDH1 vaccine in newly diagnosed glioma. Study as a whole: Patients' prior therapy spanned radiotherapy, temozolomide, or both; most underwent both. V12 occurred at week 35 and V13 at week 47.

Comment on this clone: Its specificity is not known.

Study results and limitations: The study observed vaccine-induced immune responses in more than 80% of patients.

Germline V gene lookup returns CDR1 SGHVS and CDR2 FQNEAQ. The ends were cut back, 5 bases at V and 8 bases at J, with 18 bases in the middle. The CDR3 has 14 residues. Assay used: immunoSEQ multiplex PCR; TCRdb lists only in-frame clones, some missing. The sample includes around 30,000 clones, approximately 78% of them seen just once. As for time point: week 35, safety follow-up. Every vaccine dose comprised 300 ug of mutant IDH1 20-mer peptide plus topical imiquimod. The sample was PBMCs, taken from a glioma patient whose treatment included an IDH1 peptide vaccine. The receptor was isolated from a woman aged 18-29 years with glioma. The V and J genes are TRBV7-8 and TRBJ1-1; D gene uncertain. The CDR3 spells CASSTNPGVSEAFF. The CDR3 region has the DNA TGTGCCAGCAGCACAAACCCGGGAGTTAGCGAAGCTTTCTTT.